The sequence of this TCR beta chain was determined in a study of blood T cell repertoires in COVID-19. The overall study: T cells, B-cell-depleted T cells, or PBMCs supplied cDNA or gDNA.

CDR3 length: 13 residues. Per germline, CDR1 SQVTM and CDR2 ANQGSEA. Trimming cost V 5 bases and J 1 base; bases outside gene matches: 5. Method: immunoSEQ multiplex PCR; TCRdb's copy keeps in-frame clones and lacks some. The table shows approximately 290,000 clones, with approximately 92% occurring only once. The chain employs TRBV29-1 and TRBJ2-7, with 7 bases aligning to TRBD2. Sequencing used PBMCs or T cells enriched from blood (not recorded which). This receptor was identified in a woman aged 30 to 39 who had recovered from COVID-19. The DNA for the CDR3 is TGCAGCGTTCGACACGGGGGGTCCTACGAGCAGTACTTC. Its translation is CSVRHGGSYEQYF.